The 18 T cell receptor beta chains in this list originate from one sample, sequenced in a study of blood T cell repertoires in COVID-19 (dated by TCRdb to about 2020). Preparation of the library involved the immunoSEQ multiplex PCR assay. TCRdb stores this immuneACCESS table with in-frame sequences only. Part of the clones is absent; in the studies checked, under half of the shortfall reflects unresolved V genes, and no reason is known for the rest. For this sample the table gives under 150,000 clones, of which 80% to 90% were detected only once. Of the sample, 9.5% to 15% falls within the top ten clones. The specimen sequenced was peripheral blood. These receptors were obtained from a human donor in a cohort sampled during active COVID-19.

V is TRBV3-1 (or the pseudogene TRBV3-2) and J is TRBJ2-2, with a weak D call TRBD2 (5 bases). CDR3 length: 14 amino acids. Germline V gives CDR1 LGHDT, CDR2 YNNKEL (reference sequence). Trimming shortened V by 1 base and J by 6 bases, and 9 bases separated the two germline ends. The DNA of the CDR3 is TGTGCCAGCAGCCAAGGCCGGGGTTCCGGGGAGCTGTTTTTT. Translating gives CASSQGRGSGELFF.

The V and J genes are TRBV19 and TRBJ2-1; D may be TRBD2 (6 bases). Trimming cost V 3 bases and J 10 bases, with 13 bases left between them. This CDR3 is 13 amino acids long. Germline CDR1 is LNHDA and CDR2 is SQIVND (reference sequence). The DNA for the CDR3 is TGTGCCAGTAGTATTGGGGGGTTCCAGGAGCAGTTCTTC. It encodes CASSIGGFQEQFF. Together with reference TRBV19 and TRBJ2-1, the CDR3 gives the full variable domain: DGGITQSPKYLFRKEGQNVTLSCEQNLNHDAMYWYRQDPGQGLRLIYYSQIVNDFQKGDIAEGYSVSREKKESFPLTVTSAQKNPTAFYLCASSIGGFQEQFFGPGTRLTVL.

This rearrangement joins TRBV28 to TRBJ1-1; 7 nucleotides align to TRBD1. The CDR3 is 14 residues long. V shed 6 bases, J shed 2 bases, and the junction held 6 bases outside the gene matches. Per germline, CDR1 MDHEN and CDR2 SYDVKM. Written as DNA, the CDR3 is TGTGCCAGCAGAGCACAGGGGCTAAACACTGAAGCTTTCTTT. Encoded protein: CASRAQGLNTEAFF.

CDR3 nucleotides: TGTGCCAGCAGCCAGACCCCAGGGGGCTTCGGGCCCACCGGGGAGCTGTTTTTT. As protein: CASSQTPGGFGPTGELFF. The gene calls are TRBV3-1 (or the pseudogene TRBV3-2) and TRBJ2-2; 8 bases match TRBD1. J was trimmed by 4 bases and V by 3 bases; bases with no gene match: 13. The CDR3 totals 18 residues. CDR1 and CDR2 from the germline V gene are LGHDT and YNNKEL (reference sequence).

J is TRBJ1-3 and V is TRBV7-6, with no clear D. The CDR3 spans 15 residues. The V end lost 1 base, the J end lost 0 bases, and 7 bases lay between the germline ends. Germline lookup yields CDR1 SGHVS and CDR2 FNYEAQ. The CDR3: CASSLVGSSGNTIYF. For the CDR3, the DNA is TGTGCCAGCAGCTTAGTAGGGAGCTCTGGAAACACCATATATTTT.

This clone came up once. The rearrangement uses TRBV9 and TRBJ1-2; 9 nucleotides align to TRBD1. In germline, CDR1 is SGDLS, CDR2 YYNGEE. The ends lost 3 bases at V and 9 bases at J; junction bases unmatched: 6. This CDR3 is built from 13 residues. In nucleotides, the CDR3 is TGTGCCAGCAGCGGCGGACAGGGGACCAGCTACACCTTC. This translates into CASSGGQGTSYTF.

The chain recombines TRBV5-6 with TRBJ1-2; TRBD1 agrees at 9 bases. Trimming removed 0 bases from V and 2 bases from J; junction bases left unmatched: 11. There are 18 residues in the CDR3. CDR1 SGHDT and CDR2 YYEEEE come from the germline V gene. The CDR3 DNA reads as TGTGCCAGCAGCTTGGCCCTTATCCGGGACAGGGCAAACTATGGCTACACCTTC. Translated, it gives CASSLALIRDRANYGYTF.

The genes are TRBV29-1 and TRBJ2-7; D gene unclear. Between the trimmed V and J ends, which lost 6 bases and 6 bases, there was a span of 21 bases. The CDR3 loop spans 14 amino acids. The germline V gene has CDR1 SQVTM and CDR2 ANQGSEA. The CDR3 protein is CSVADTAIIGEQYF. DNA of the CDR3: TGCAGCGTGGCGGATACGGCGATTATTGGCGAGCAGTACTTC.

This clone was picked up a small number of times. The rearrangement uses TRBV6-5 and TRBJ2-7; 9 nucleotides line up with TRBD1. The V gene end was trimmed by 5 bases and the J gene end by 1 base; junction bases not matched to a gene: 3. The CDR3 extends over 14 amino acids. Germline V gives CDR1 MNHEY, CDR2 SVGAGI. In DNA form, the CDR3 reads TGTGCCAGCAGTCGAGGGACAGGGTCCTACGAGCAGTACTTC. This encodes CASSRGTGSYEQYF.

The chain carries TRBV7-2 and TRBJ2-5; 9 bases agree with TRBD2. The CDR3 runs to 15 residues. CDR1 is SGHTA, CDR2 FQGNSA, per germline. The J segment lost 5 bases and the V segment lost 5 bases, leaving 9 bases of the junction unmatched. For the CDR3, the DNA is TGTGCCAGCAGCCCCGGGACTAGCCGGGGGGAGACCCAGTACTTC. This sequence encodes CASSPGTSRGETQYF. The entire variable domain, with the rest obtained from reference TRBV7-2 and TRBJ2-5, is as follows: GAGVSQSPSNKVTEKGKDVELRCDPISGHTALYWYRQSLGQGLEFLIYFQGNSAPDKSGLPSDRFSAERTGGSVSTLTIQRTQQEDSAVYLCASSPGTSRGETQYFGPGTRLLVL.

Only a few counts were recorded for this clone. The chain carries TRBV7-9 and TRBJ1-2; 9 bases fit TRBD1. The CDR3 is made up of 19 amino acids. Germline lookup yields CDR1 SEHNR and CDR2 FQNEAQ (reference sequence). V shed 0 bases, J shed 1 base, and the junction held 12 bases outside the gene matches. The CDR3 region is CASSLASGGTGGYNYGYTF. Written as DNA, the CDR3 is TGTGCCAGCAGCTTAGCGAGTGGAGGAACAGGGGGCTATAACTATGGCTACACCTTC.

The CDR3 DNA reads TGTGCCAGCCCACGAGCTGGGAGGACGGCTAGCACAGATACGCAGTATTTT. Translation: CASPRAGRTASTDTQYF. This chain joins TRBV9 and TRBJ2-3, with a tentative D call TRBD2 (6 bases). The CDR3 sequence is 17 residues long. CDR1 is SGDLS and CDR2 is YYNGEE in the germline V gene. V lost 7 bases to trimming and J lost 0 bases, with 21 bases between them. The full variable domain, its missing parts supplied by reference TRBV9 and TRBJ2-3, is DSGVTQTPKHLITATGQRVTLRCSPRSGDLSVYWYQQSLDQGLQFLIQYYNGEERAKGNILERFSAQQFPDLHSELNLSSLELGDSALYFCASPRAGRTASTDTQYFGPGTRLTVL.

The CDR3 sequence is CASSLRTPNTEAFF. In DNA, the CDR3 is TGTGCCAGCAGCTTGAGGACACCGAACACTGAAGCTTTCTTT. The chain recombines TRBV5-4 with TRBJ1-1; D perhaps matches TRBD1 (5 bases). V lost 1 base and J lost 1, with 8 bases in between. Germline loops: CDR1 SGHNT, CDR2 YYREEE (reference sequence). The CDR3 sequence is 14 residues long.

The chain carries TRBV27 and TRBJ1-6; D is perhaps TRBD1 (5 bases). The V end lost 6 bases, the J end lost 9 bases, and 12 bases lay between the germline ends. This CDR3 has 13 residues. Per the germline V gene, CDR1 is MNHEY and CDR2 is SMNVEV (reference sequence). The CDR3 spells CASRGQGGSPLHF. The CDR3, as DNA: TGTGCCAGCAGAGGCCAGGGTGGTTCACCCCTCCACTTT.

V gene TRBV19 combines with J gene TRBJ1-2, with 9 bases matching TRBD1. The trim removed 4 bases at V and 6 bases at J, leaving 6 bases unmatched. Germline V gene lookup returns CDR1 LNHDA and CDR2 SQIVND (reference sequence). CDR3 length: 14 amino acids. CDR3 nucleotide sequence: TGTGCCAGTAGTAAACAGGGGGCCTTTGATGGCTACACCTTC. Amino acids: CASSKQGAFDGYTF.

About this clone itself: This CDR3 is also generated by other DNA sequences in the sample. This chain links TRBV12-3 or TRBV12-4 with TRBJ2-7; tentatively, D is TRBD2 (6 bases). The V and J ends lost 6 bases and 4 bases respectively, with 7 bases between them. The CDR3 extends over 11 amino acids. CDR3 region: CASSAGYEQYF. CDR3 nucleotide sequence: TGTGCCAGCAGCGCGGGGTACGAGCAGTACTTC.

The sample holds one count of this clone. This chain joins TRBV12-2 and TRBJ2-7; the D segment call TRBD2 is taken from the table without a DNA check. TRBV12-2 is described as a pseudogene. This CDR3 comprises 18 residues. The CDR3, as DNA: TGTGCAAGTCGCTTTACTCGCCCAAGGCGGGGGGCGTCCTACGAGCAGTACTTC. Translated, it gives CASRFTRPRRGASYEQYF.

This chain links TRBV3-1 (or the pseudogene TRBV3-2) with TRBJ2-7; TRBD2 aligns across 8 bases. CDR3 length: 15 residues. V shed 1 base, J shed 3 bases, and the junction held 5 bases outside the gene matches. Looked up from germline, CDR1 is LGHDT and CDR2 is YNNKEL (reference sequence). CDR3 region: CASSQGSGGIYEQYF. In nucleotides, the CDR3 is TGTGCCAGCAGCCAAGGAAGCGGGGGAATCTACGAGCAGTACTTC.